This entry lists 3 T cell receptor beta chains sequenced from one sample in a study of technical replicates of blood from several donors. Sequenced by immunoSEQ multiplex PCR; TCRdb stores in-frame clones only, minus some. The data contain nearly 70,000 clones, about 89% of them singletons. The sample taken for sequencing was PBMCs. The receptors originated from a human donor in good health. Some clones in this sample may be carry-over from other donors' samples.

Here the CDR3 DNA reads TGTGCCAGCAGCTTAGTAGGACAGTCCAATCAGCCCCAGCATTTT. It codes for CASSLVGQSNQPQHF. The chain employs TRBV7-2 and TRBJ1-5; D possibly corresponds to TRBD1 (6 bases). CDR3 size: 15 residues. Trimming stripped 1 base from V and 3 bases from J, with 10 bases between. The V gene's germline CDR1 is SGHTA and CDR2 FQGNSA.

This chain uses TRBV29-1 with TRBJ2-1; 10 bases align to TRBD1. CDR3 length equals 14 residues. Germline loops: CDR1 SQVTM, CDR2 ANQGSEA. CDR3 in amino acids: CRAGDRGSYNEQFF. The CDR3 DNA is TGCAGGGCGGGGGACAGGGGCTCCTACAATGAGCAGTTCTTC.

This rearrangement joins TRBV10-3 to TRBJ1-2; D is perhaps TRBD1 (6 bases). V lost 0 bases, J lost 4 bases, and 9 bases lay in between. Germline lookup yields CDR1 ENHRY and CDR2 SYGVKD. The CDR3 runs to 14 residues. CDR3 nucleotides: TGTGCCATCAGTGAGTCCCGAGGGGGCTATGGCTACACCTTC. Translated: CAISESRGGYGYTF.